A single sample gave rise to the 5 T cell receptor beta chains below, sequenced in a study of blood T cell repertoires in COVID-19 (dated by TCRdb to 2020 to 2021). The library was made by the immunoSEQ multiplex PCR assay. Imported from immuneACCESS, the table was reduced by TCRdb to in-frame sequences with V and J called. These copies leave out some clones; in studies compared against another copy, an unresolved V gene accounts for under half, and the cause of the remainder is not known. The sample has around 60,000 clones on record, almost 90% of them singletons. 13% of the sample belongs to the ten largest clones. The material sequenced was peripheral blood. The receptors originated from a man aged 55 to 70 with active COVID-19.

This clone is a singleton in its sample. The CDR3 sequence is CASSLDAGAVIEQYF. CDR3 bases: TGTGCCAGCAGCTTGGACGCAGGGGCAGTAATCGAGCAGTACTTC. The chain has TRBV5-5 and TRBJ2-7; D may be TRBD1 (6 bases). Trimming shortened V by 0 bases and J by 6 bases, and 16 bases separated the two germline ends. From germline, CDR1 is SGHKS and CDR2 YYEKEE (reference sequence). This CDR3 region has 15 residues.

The J gene is TRBJ1-1, the V gene TRBV3-1 (or the pseudogene TRBV3-2), with TRBD1 as a possible D gene (5 bases). This CDR3 contains 16 residues. Germline CDR1 and CDR2: LGHDT and YNNKEL (reference sequence). Between the trimmed V and J ends, which lost 4 bases and 6 bases, there was a span of 21 bases. The CDR3 sequence: CASSRGQGPLSAEAFF. CDR3 nucleotide sequence: TGTGCCAGCAGCCGCGGACAAGGACCTTTGAGCGCTGAAGCTTTCTTT.

CDR3: CASSKTGYGYTF. The CDR3 region has the DNA TGTGCCAGTAGTAAGACAGGGTATGGCTACACCTTC. The chain uses TRBV19 and TRBJ1-2; the match to TRBD1 covers 7 bases. V was clipped by 4 bases and J by 5 bases; unmatched bases: 1. The CDR3 consists of 12 residues. CDR1 is LNHDA, CDR2 SQIVND, per germline (reference sequence). The whole variable domain, filled in from reference TRBV19 and TRBJ1-2, reads DGGITQSPKYLFRKEGQNVTLSCEQNLNHDAMYWYRQDPGQGLRLIYYSQIVNDFQKGDIAEGYSVSREKKESFPLTVTSAQKNPTAFYLCASSKTGYGYTFGSGTRLTVV.

The chain employs TRBV5-5 and TRBJ2-1, with D perhaps matching TRBD1 (6 bases). The germline V gene has CDR1 SGHKS and CDR2 YYEKEE (reference sequence). The CDR3 loop spans 16 amino acids. V lost 3 bases, J lost 4 bases, and 17 bases lay in between. The CDR3 loop reads CASSSQGLQTYNEQFF. The CDR3, as DNA: TGTGCCAGCAGCTCACAGGGCCTACAAACTTACAATGAGCAGTTCTTC.

V gene TRBV9 combines with J gene TRBJ2-1, with 9 bases matching TRBD1. With V trimmed by 3 bases and J by 3 bases, 4 bases remained unmatched. Germline-derived CDR1 and CDR2 are SGDLS and YYNGEE. This CDR3 comprises 15 residues. This CDR3 reads CASSAPGQGYNEQFF. CDR3 bases: TGTGCCAGCAGCGCACCGGGACAGGGCTACAATGAGCAGTTCTTC. Combining the CDR3 with reference TRBV9 and TRBJ2-1 gives the whole variable domain DSGVTQTPKHLITATGQRVTLRCSPRSGDLSVYWYQQSLDQGLQFLIQYYNGEERAKGNILERFSAQQFPDLHSELNLSSLELGDSALYFCASSAPGQGYNEQFFGPGTRLTVL.